This TCR beta chain originates from a study of blood T cell repertoires in COVID-19. The method was immunoSEQ multiplex PCR; TCRdb's version includes in-frame clones alone and lacks a portion of them. The data contain 330,000 or so clones, roughly 86% of them singletons. This clone was observed a single time. The sequencing input was peripheral blood. This receptor was identified in a man aged 25-40 years with COVID-19, enrolled during active disease.

The CDR3 DNA reads as TGCGCCAGCAGCTTGGGATTGCTAGCGGGATCGGGAGCACAAGAGACCCAGTACTTC. Its protein is CASSLGLLAGSGAQETQYF. V is TRBV5-1 and J is TRBJ2-5; TRBD2 aligns across 9 bases. This CDR3 region has 19 residues. V lost 0 bases, J lost 2 bases, and 14 bases stayed unmatched. Looked up from germline, CDR1 is SGHRS and CDR2 is YFSETQ. Supplemented by reference TRBV5-1 and TRBJ2-5, the full variable domain reads KAGVTQTPRYLIKTRGQQVTLSCSPISGHRSVSWYQQTPGQGLQFLFEYFSETQRNKGNFPGRFSGRQFSNSRSEMNVSTLELGDSALYLCASSLGLLAGSGAQETQYFGPGTRLLVL.